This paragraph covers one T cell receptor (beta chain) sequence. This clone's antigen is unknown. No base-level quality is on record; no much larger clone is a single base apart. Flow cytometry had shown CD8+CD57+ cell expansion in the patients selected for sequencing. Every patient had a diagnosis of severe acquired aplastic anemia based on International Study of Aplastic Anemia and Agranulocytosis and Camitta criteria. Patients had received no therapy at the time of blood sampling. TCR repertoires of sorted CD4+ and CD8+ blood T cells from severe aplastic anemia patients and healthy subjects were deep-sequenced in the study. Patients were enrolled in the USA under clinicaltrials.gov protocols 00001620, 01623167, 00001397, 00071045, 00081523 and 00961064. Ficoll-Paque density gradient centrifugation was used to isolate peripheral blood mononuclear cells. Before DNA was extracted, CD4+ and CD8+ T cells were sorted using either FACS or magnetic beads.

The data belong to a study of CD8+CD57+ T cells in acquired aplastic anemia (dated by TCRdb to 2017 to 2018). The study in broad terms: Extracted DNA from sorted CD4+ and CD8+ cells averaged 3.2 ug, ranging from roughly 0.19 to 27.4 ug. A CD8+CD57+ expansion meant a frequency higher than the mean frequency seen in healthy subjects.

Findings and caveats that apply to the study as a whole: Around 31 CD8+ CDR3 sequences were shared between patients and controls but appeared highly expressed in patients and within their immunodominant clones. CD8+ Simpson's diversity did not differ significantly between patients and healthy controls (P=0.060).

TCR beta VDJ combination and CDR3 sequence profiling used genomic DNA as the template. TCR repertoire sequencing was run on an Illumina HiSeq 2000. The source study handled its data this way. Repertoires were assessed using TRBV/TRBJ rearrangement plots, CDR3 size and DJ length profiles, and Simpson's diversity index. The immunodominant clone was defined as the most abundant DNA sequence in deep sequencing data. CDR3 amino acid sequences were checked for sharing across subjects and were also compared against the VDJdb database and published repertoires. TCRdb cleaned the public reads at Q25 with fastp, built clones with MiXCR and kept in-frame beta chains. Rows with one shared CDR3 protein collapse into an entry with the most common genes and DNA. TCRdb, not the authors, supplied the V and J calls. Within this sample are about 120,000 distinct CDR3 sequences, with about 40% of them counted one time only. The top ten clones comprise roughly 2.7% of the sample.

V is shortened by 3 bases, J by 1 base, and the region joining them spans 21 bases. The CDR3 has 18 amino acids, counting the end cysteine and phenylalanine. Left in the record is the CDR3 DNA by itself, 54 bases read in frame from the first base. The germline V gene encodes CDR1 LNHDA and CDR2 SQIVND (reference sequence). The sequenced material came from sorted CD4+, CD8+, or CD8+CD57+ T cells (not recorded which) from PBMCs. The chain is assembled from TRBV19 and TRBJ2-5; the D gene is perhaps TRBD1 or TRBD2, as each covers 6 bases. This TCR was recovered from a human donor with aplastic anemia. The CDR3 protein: CASSIDGGALLVQETQYF. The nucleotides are TGTGCCAGTAGTATCGACGGGGGCGCATTACTTGTCCAAGAGACCCAGTACTTC. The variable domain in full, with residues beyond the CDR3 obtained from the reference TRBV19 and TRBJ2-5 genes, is DGGITQSPKYLFRKEGQNVTLSCEQNLNHDAMYWYRQDPGQGLRLIYYSQIVNDFQKGDIAEGYSVSREKKESFPLTVTSAQKNPTAFYLCASSIDGGALLVQETQYFGPGTRLLVL.